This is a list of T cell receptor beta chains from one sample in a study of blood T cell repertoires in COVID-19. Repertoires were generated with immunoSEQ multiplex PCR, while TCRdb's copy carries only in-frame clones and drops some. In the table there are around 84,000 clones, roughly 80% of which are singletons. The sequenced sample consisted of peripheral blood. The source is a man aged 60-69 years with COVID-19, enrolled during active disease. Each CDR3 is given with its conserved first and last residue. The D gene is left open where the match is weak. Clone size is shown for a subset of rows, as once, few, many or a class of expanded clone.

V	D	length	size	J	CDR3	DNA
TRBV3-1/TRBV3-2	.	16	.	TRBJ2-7	CASSQAKGSGAYEQYF	TGTGCCAGCAGCCAAGCCAAGGGTAGCGGAGCCTACGAGCAGTACTTC
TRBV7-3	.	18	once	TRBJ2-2	CASSLVGQGFANTGELFF	TGTGCCAGCAGCTTAGTAGGGCAGGGTTTCGCGAACACCGGGGAGCTGTTTTTT
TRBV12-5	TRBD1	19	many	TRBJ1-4	CASGLVGKGQGRHNEKLFF	TGTGCTAGTGGTTTGGTAGGGAAGGGACAGGGGCGACATAATGAAAAACTGTTTTTT
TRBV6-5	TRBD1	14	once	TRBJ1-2	CASSSRQGRGGYTF	TGTGCCAGCAGTTCCCGACAGGGGCGTGGAGGCTACACCTTC
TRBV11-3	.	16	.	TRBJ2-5	CASSLGEQGPRETQYF	TGTGCCAGCAGCTTAGGGGAACAGGGCCCTCGAGAGACCCAGTACTTC
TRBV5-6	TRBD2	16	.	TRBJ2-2	CASSIPGRDYTGELFF	TGTGCCAGCAGCATCCCCGGGAGGGACTACACCGGGGAGCTGTTTTTT
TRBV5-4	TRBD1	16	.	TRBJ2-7	CASSAYLDRKTYEQYF	TGTGCCAGCAGCGCCTATTTGGACAGGAAAACCTACGAGCAGTACTTC
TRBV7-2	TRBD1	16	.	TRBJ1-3	CASSSQTGWAGNTIYF	TGTGCCAGCAGCTCCCAGACAGGGTGGGCTGGAAACACCATATATTTT
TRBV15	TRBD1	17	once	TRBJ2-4	CATSPRGTGVAKNIQYF	TGTGCCACCAGCCCCCGAGGGACAGGGGTGGCCAAAAACATTCAGTACTTC
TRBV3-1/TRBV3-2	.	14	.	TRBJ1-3	CASSQWGGRDTIYF	TGTGCCAGCAGCCAGTGGGGGGGCCGGGACACCATATATTTT
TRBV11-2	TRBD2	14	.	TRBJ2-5	CASTPVGGKGTQYF	TGTGCCAGCACCCCAGTGGGGGGGAAGGGGACCCAGTACTTC
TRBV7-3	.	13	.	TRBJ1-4	CASSFDRGEKLFF	TGTGCCAGCAGCTTTGATAGGGGTGAAAAACTGTTTTTT
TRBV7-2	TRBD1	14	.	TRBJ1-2	CASSLGTGSYGYTF	TGTGCCAGCAGCTTGGGGACAGGGTCCTATGGCTACACCTTC
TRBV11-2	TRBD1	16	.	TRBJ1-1	CASSPGGRQGWTEAFF	TGTGCCAGCAGCCCTGGTGGTCGACAGGGGTGGACTGAAGCTTTCTTT
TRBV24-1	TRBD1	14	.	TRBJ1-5	CATSETGSNQPQHF	TGTGCCACCAGTGAGACAGGGAGCAATCAGCCCCAGCATTTT
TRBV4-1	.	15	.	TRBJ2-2	CASSQEGLLTGELFF	TGCGCCAGCAGCCAAGAGGGACTTCTCACCGGGGAGCTGTTTTTT